Here is one TCR beta chain with its context. Some clones are missing from TCRdb's copy, which holds only in-frame ones; the method was immunoSEQ multiplex PCR. This table has 95,000 to 150,000 clones, roughly 95% appearing once. The data were obtained in a study of OX40 agonist ivuxolimab in advanced cancers. Germline V gene sequence: CDR1 SGHRS, CDR2 YFSETQ. V was cut by 8 bases and J by 2 bases, with 12 bases left in between. The CDR3 has 13 amino acids. Here the sequenced sample was CD4+ or CD8+ T cells sorted from blood, taken in a trial of the OX40 agonist ivuxolimab. This clonotype was sampled from an adult with an advanced solid tumor such as melanoma, head and neck, liver or kidney cancer. V usage is TRBV5-1 and J usage is TRBJ2-3; D is unclear. The CDR3 region is CASSVGATDTQYF. The CDR3 DNA follows: TGCGCCAGTTCCGTAGGTGCCACAGATACGCAGTATTTT. Supplemented by reference TRBV5-1 and TRBJ2-3, the full variable domain reads KAGVTQTPRYLIKTRGQQVTLSCSPISGHRSVSWYQQTPGQGLQFLFEYFSETQRNKGNFPGRFSGRQFSNSRSEMNVSTLELGDSALYLCASSVGATDTQYFGPGTRLTVL.